Below, 31 T cell receptor beta chains from the same sample are listed, as sequenced in a study of blood T cell repertoires in COVID-19. Libraries were prepared by immunoSEQ multiplex PCR; TCRdb keeps only in-frame clonotypes and omits some of them. Of over 95,000 clones listed, about 88% are singletons. Sequences were obtained from peripheral blood. The receptors here all came from a woman aged 70-85 years who had recovered from COVID-19.

J is TRBJ1-5 and V is TRBV6-5; D gene unclear. The V and J ends lost 3 bases and 0 bases respectively, with 9 bases between them. The CDR3 covers 15 residues. The germline gives CDR1 MNHEY, CDR2 SVGAGI. CDR3 amino acids: CASSYSSYSNQPQHF. The CDR3 nucleotides read TGTGCCAGCAGTTATTCCAGTTATAGCAATCAGCCCCAGCATTTT.

V gene TRBV14 combines with J gene TRBJ2-3; the D gene is possibly TRBD2 (6 bases). V dropped 1 base and J dropped 4 bases, with 12 bases sitting between them. Germline CDR1 SGHDN, CDR2 FVKESK. The length of the CDR3 is 15 residues. The CDR3 spells CASSQVGSRADTQYF. CDR3 nucleotides: TGTGCCAGCAGCCAAGTCGGGAGTAGGGCAGATACGCAGTATTTT.

CDR3 sequence reads: CASSPGQNYGYTF. The CDR3 DNA is TGTGCCAGCAGTCCCGGACAGAACTATGGCTACACCTTC. The chain links TRBV28 to TRBJ1-2; D possibly corresponds to TRBD1 (6 bases). The CDR3 totals 13 residues. Trimming cost V 5 bases and J 2 bases, with 9 bases left between them. The V gene's germline CDR1 is MDHEN and CDR2 SYDVKM.

V usage is TRBV28 and J usage is TRBJ1-2, with 7 bases matching TRBD1. The CDR3 spans 14 residues. Germline CDR1 is MDHEN and CDR2 is SYDVKM. V gave up 6 bases and J gave up 2 bases; unmatched junction bases: 6. The CDR3 DNA sequence: TGTGCCAGCAGACTCGGGACAGCCAACTATGGCTACACCTTC. This codes for CASRLGTANYGYTF.

The rearrangement joins TRBV30 to TRBJ2-5; D ambiguous. Germline V gene lookup returns CDR1 GTSNPN and CDR2 SVGIG (reference sequence). This CDR3 comprises 13 residues. V was pared by 1 base and J by 5 bases, with 11 bases between. The CDR3 DNA sequence: TGTGCCTGGAGTGGCCCTTCGCGTGAGACCCAGTACTTC. Amino acids: CAWSGPSRETQYF.

This clone was found once. The chain is built from TRBV28 and TRBJ1-5; D may be TRBD1 (5 bases). Germline V gene data show CDR1 as MDHEN and CDR2 as SYDVKM. This CDR3 is 21 amino acids long. V was trimmed by 5 bases and J by 2 bases, leaving 31 bases between them. The CDR3 here is CASSPHRGGGGSDSGNQPQHF. As DNA, the CDR3 is TGTGCCAGCAGTCCGCACCGGGGGGGTGGGGGATCGGATTCGGGCAATCAGCCCCAGCATTTT.

The chain uses TRBV6-4 and TRBJ2-3; no definite D call. Germline CDR1 reads MRHNA; CDR2 reads SNTAGT. V was clipped by 3 bases and J by 1 base, with 11 bases between them. The CDR3 runs 15 residues. In nucleotides, the CDR3 is TGTGCCAGCAGTGAGACAACACACCGCACAGATACGCAGTATTTT. Translating gives CASSETTHRTDTQYF.

This clone was counted once. The chain has TRBV14 and TRBJ2-7, with D possibly being TRBD1 (6 bases). The V gene lost 6 bases and the J gene lost 5 bases, with 17 bases spanning the gap. There are 14 residues in the CDR3. Germline loops: CDR1 SGHDN, CDR2 FVKESK. The chain's CDR3 is CASRRLGAGHEQYF. CDR3 DNA sequence: TGTGCCAGCAGACGACTGGGGGCGGGCCACGAGCAGTACTTC.

The rearrangement joins TRBV5-4 to TRBJ2-1; D not certain. V was pared by 4 bases and J by 0 bases, with 11 bases between. The V gene's germline CDR1 is SGHNT and CDR2 YYREEE (reference sequence). The CDR3 runs 15 residues. The CDR3 DNA follows: TGTGCCAGCAGCCCCTCACGGAGCTCCTACAATGAGCAGTTCTTC. This encodes CASSPSRSSYNEQFF.

The chain has TRBV19 and TRBJ1-4; no reliable D call. There are 14 residues in the CDR3. V was trimmed by 1 base and J by 0 bases, leaving 3 bases between them. The germline CDR1 and CDR2 sequences are LNHDA and SQIVND (reference sequence). The CDR3 DNA sequence: TGTGCCAGTAGTATAGCAGCAACTAATGAAAAACTGTTTTTT. It encodes CASSIAATNEKLFF.

The CDR3 sequence is CASSSRPGTGNAGYTF. The CDR3 DNA follows: TGTGCCAGCAGCTCTCGTCCCGGGACAGGGAATGCGGGCTACACCTTC. The chain employs TRBV7-2 and TRBJ1-2, with 9 bases matching TRBD1. The V gene's germline CDR1 is SGHTA and CDR2 FQGNSA. The CDR3 is 16 residues long. J lost 8 bases, V lost 4 bases, and 14 bases had no gene match.

This rearrangement joins TRBV5-1 to TRBJ1-6; D may be TRBD1 (6 bases). CDR3 length equals 15 residues. The V gene's germline CDR1 is SGHRS and CDR2 YFSETQ. Trimming pared 2 bases from V and 10 bases from J, leaving 16 bases between. The CDR3 bases are TGCGCCAGCAGCTTTGGGGCGGTCAGGGGCTCACCCCTCCACTTT. Translating it yields CASSFGAVRGSPLHF.

V usage is TRBV28 and J usage is TRBJ2-2, with 7 bases that match TRBD1. Losses at the gene ends were 10 bases for V and 6 bases for J; bases not matched to a gene: 14. The CDR3 has 15 amino acids. CDR1 and CDR2 from the germline V gene are MDHEN and SYDVKM. The CDR3 region has the DNA TGTGCCACCGACCGGTCAGGGGGTAAGGCCGGGGAGCTGTTTTTT. Translated, it gives CATDRSGGKAGELFF.

The chain uses TRBV3-1 (or the pseudogene TRBV3-2) and TRBJ2-4; D possibly corresponds to TRBD2 (6 bases). Germline CDR1 is LGHDT and CDR2 is YNNKEL (reference sequence). The CDR3 contains 14 residues. Between the trimmed V and J ends, which lost 4 bases and 5 bases, there was a span of 12 bases. The CDR3 protein is CASSLRRDQNIQYF. The CDR3, as DNA: TGTGCCAGCAGCCTTCGGAGGGACCAAAACATTCAGTACTTC.

This chain links TRBV6-5 with TRBJ1-2, with a possible D match to TRBD1 (6 bases). CDR1 and CDR2 from the germline V gene are MNHEY and SVGAGI. Trimming removed 5 bases from V and 4 bases from J, with 14 bases in between. There are 14 residues in the CDR3. CDR3 bases: TGTGCCAGCAGTCCACTGGACAGACTCTATGGCTACACCTTC. This codes for CASSPLDRLYGYTF.

V gene TRBV28 combines with J gene TRBJ2-2; TRBD2 aligns across 7 bases. This CDR3 is built from 18 residues. The germline gives CDR1 MDHEN, CDR2 SYDVKM. Trimming removed 7 bases from V and 4 bases from J; junction bases left unmatched: 18. CDR3 bases: TGTGCCAGCATCCCCCGAGGTGGGCGGGGGACCATCACCGGGGAGCTGTTTTTT. The encoded protein is CASIPRGGRGTITGELFF.

This rearrangement joins TRBV4-2 to TRBJ2-7; 8 bases are a match to TRBD1. J was trimmed by 6 bases and V by 0 bases; bases with no gene match: 4. CDR1 and CDR2 (germline): LGHNA, YNFKEQ. CDR3 length equals 14 residues. In nucleotides, the CDR3 is TGTGCCAGCAGCCAAGATTGGACAGGGACCGAGCAGTACTTC. Translated: CASSQDWTGTEQYF.

The chain is built from TRBV28 and TRBJ1-5; 10 bases are shared with TRBD1. In germline, CDR1 is MDHEN, CDR2 SYDVKM. The ends lost 11 bases at V and 5 bases at J; junction bases unmatched: 12. The CDR3 extends over 15 amino acids. For the CDR3, the DNA is TGTGCCGTAGTCCCCCGGACAGGGGGGGATCAGCCCCAGCATTTT. Encoded protein: CAVVPRTGGDQPQHF.

V and J are TRBV6-2 or TRBV6-3 and TRBJ2-6, with D possibly being TRBD2 (7 bases). Germline V gene data show CDR1 as MNHEY and CDR2 as SVGEGT. The CDR3 runs to 17 residues. The germline V and J ends were trimmed by 2 bases and 1 base, with 12 bases remaining between them. The CDR3 reads CASSYGGGGSGANVLTF. The DNA for the CDR3 is TGTGCCAGCAGTTACGGGGGCGGGGGATCTGGGGCCAACGTCCTGACTTTC.

The gene calls are TRBV7-9 and TRBJ2-4; TRBD1 aligns across 10 bases. With V trimmed by 5 bases and J by 7 bases, 2 bases remained unmatched. Per the germline V gene, CDR1 is SEHNR and CDR2 is FQNEAQ (reference sequence). This CDR3 has 13 amino acids. In DNA, the CDR3 is TGTGCCAGCAGCGCGGGACAGGGGAACATTCAGTACTTC. It is translated as CASSAGQGNIQYF.

The gene calls are TRBV3-1 (or the pseudogene TRBV3-2) and TRBJ2-3, with 11 bases aligning to TRBD2. CDR3 length: 15 amino acids. The V segment lost 3 bases and the J segment 3 bases; nucleotides outside the gene matches: 2. The germline V gene has CDR1 LGHDT and CDR2 YNNKEL (reference sequence). For the CDR3, the DNA is TGTGCCAGCAGCCAGACTAGCGGGACTACAGATACGCAGTATTTT. Translating it yields CASSQTSGTTDTQYF.

This clone showed up just once. J is TRBJ1-2 and V is TRBV28; 9 bases map to TRBD1. This CDR3 comprises 15 residues. V dropped 6 bases and J dropped 1; count of bases not matched to a gene: 6. Germline-derived CDR1 and CDR2 are MDHEN and SYDVKM. This CDR3 reads CASRTTGGHNYGYTF. The CDR3 DNA follows: TGTGCCAGCAGGACGACAGGGGGACATAACTATGGCTACACCTTC.

The J gene is TRBJ2-3, the V gene TRBV4-2, with 7 positions matching TRBD2. CDR3 length: 16 amino acids. With V trimmed by 0 bases and J by 9 bases, 12 bases remained unmatched. Germline V lookup: CDR1 LGHNA, CDR2 YNFKEQ. The DNA for the CDR3 is TGTGCCAGCAGCCAAGATCCAGCGGGGAGTAGTACGACGCAGTATTTT. It translates to CASSQDPAGSSTTQYF.

This sequence joins TRBV6-2 or TRBV6-3 and TRBJ2-1, with D unresolved. This CDR3 comprises 15 residues. The V end was cut by 6 bases, the J end by 3 bases, with 15 bases between. Germline V CDR1 and CDR2: MNHEY, SVGEGT. DNA for the CDR3: TGTGCCAGCAGCAAAGGTGAGACAAACTACAATGAGCAGTTCTTC. Encoded protein: CASSKGETNYNEQFF.

The DNA of the CDR3 is TGTGCCACCAGCCCTGGCGGGGCAAACCTGAATGGAAACACCATATATTTT. It codes for CATSPGGANLNGNTIYF. The V call is TRBV15, the J call TRBJ1-3; TRBD1 is a possible D gene (5 bases). This CDR3 contains 17 residues. Germline loops: CDR1 LNHNV, CDR2 YYDKDF (reference sequence). Trimming shortened V by 5 bases and J by 3 bases, and 20 bases separated the two germline ends.

The genes are TRBV10-3 and TRBJ2-7; 8 nucleotides agree with TRBD1. Germline V gene sequence: CDR1 ENHRY, CDR2 SYGVKD. V gave up 9 bases and J gave up 4 bases; unmatched junction bases: 8. CDR3 length equals 13 residues. Here the CDR3 DNA reads TGTGCCATTCAGGACAGGGCTAGATACGAGCAGTACTTC. It specifies CAIQDRARYEQYF.

The V gene is TRBV4-1, the J gene TRBJ1-2; D not resolved. Germline lookup yields CDR1 MGHRA and CDR2 YSYEKL. The CDR3 sequence is 15 residues long. The V end lost 1 base, the J end lost 2 bases, and 11 bases lay between the germline ends. CDR3 region: CASSQGEQRNYGYTF. In nucleotides, the CDR3 is TGCGCCAGCAGCCAAGGAGAACAGAGAAACTATGGCTACACCTTC.

The V and J genes are TRBV6-2 or TRBV6-3 and TRBJ2-7, with TRBD1 identical over 11 bases. The CDR3 consists of 14 residues. From germline, CDR1 is MNHEY and CDR2 SVGEGT. J was trimmed by 5 bases and V by 5 bases; bases with no gene match: 5. CDR3 DNA: TGTGCCAGCAGTCGGACAGGGGGCAGGAACGAGCAGTACTTC. It is translated as CASSRTGGRNEQYF.

The V call is TRBV7-3, the J call TRBJ2-3; TRBD2 aligns across 8 bases. This CDR3 comprises 15 residues. The germline V gene has CDR1 SGHTA and CDR2 FQGTGA. V gave up 1 base and J gave up 4 bases; unmatched junction bases: 4. The CDR3 sequence is CASSLNGRGADTQYF. In nucleotides, the CDR3 is TGTGCCAGCAGCTTAAACGGGAGGGGTGCAGATACGCAGTATTTT.

The chain uses TRBV12-3 or TRBV12-4 and TRBJ2-7, with 9 nucleotides matching TRBD2. The J segment lost 5 bases and the V segment lost 6 bases, leaving 5 bases of the junction unmatched. The CDR3 runs 13 residues. CDR3 residues: CASSPSGIHEQYF. In nucleotides, the CDR3 is TGTGCCAGCAGCCCTAGCGGGATCCACGAGCAGTACTTC.

The chain has TRBV7-8 and TRBJ2-5; D might be TRBD2 (7 bases). Germline lookup yields CDR1 SGHVS and CDR2 FQNEAQ. The CDR3 is 17 amino acids. Trimming took 1 base from V and 5 from J, leaving 20 bases between them. CDR3 in DNA: TGTGCCAGCAGCTTAGATGGGGGGGCAAGGAGATTCGAGACCCAGTACTTC. Residues: CASSLDGGARRFETQYF.